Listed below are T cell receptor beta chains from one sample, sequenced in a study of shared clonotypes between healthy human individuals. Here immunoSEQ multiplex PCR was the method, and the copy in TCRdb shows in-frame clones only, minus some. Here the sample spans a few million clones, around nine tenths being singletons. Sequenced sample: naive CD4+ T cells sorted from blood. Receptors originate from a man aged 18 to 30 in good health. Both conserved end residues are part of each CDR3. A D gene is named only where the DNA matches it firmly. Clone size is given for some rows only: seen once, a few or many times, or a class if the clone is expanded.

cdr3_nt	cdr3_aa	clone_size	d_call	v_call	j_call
TGTGCCAGCAGTGCAGACAGGAACACCGGGGAGCTGTTTTTT	CASSADRNTGELFF	.	.	TRBV2	TRBJ2-2
TGTGCCACCAGCAAGGAGGGGGGGGCGGAGGAGACCCAGTACTTC	CATSKEGGAEETQYF	.	.	TRBV15	TRBJ2-5
TGTGCCTGGAGTGGGACAGGGCAAGAGACCCAGTACTTC	CAWSGTGQETQYF	.	TRBD1	TRBV30	TRBJ2-5
TGTGCCAGCAGCGTAGCGGGGAACAGTCTCCACGAGCAGTACTTC	CASSVAGNSLHEQYF	.	.	TRBV9	TRBJ2-7
TGTGCCAGCAGTTCTCCTTTCGACAGGGAAAAACTGTTTTTT	CASSSPFDREKLFF	.	.	TRBV6-5	TRBJ1-4
TGTGCCATCAGCCCCGGGACAGGGGGCGCAGGGACCTTC	CAISPGTGGAGTF	.	TRBD1	TRBV10-3	TRBJ1-2
TGTGCCAGCAGCCCCCGGACAGATACGCAGTATTTT	CASSPRTDTQYF	few	.	TRBV9	TRBJ2-3
TGTGCCAGCAGTTCTCGGACTAGCGTTAGCACAGATACGCAGTATTTT	CASSSRTSVSTDTQYF	.	TRBD2	TRBV2	TRBJ2-3
TGTGCCACCACACCTGGGGGAGCAAGATATGGCTACACCTTC	CATTPGGARYGYTF	.	.	TRBV28	TRBJ1-2
TGCAGTGCTAGAGTTGAAGAGACCCAGTACTTC	CSARVEETQYF	.	.	TRBV20-1	TRBJ2-5
TGTGCCAGCAGCTTGTGGTCGGCGCTGGCGTCAGGCTACACCTTC	CASSLWSALASGYTF	.	.	TRBV5-4	TRBJ1-2
TGTGCCAGCAGCTCTGGACAGGGTCAAGAGACCCAGTACTTC	CASSSGQGQETQYF	.	TRBD1	TRBV5-4	TRBJ2-5
TGTGCCTCAGCGGGTGCAGATACGCAGTATTTT	CASAGADTQYF	.	.	TRBV2	TRBJ2-3
TGTGCCAGCAGCGCCACGAAATGGACAGGGAGGTACACAGATACGCAGTATTTT	CASSATKWTGRYTDTQYF	.	TRBD1	TRBV5-4	TRBJ2-3
TGTGCCAGCAGGGATCTTACAGAGAACACTGAAGCTTTCTTT	CASRDLTENTEAFF	.	.	TRBV21-1	TRBJ1-1
TGTGCCAGCACTGATACGCCGGCTAACTATGGCTACACCTTC	CASTDTPANYGYTF	.	.	TRBV6-1	TRBJ1-2
TGTGTTACCGGGACAGGGCTCGACAATGAGCAGTTCTTC	CVTGTGLDNEQFF	.	TRBD1	TRBV10-3	TRBJ2-1
TGTGCCAGTACCTCTAATGAAAAACTGTTTTTT	CASTSNEKLFF	.	.	TRBV11-2	TRBJ1-4
TGTGCCAGCAGCACCTTTTACCGGGGAGAGGAGCAGTTCTTC	CASSTFYRGEEQFF	once	.	TRBV7-2	TRBJ2-1
TGTGCCAGCTCACCCGGGACCGCCGATCGGCCCCAGCATTTT	CASSPGTADRPQHF	few	.	TRBV18	TRBJ1-5
TGTGCCAGCAGTTTATGGCTAGCTCCGACTGGGGCCAACGTCCTGACTTTC	CASSLWLAPTGANVLTF	.	.	TRBV28	TRBJ2-6
TGTGCCAGCAGGACAGGGAATGGCGGGGAGCTGTTTTTT	CASRTGNGGELFF	.	TRBD1	TRBV6-1	TRBJ2-2
TGTGCCAGCAGTGCGCCCCTGGGATTTCAGGGGGAGACAGATACGCAGTATTTT	CASSAPLGFQGETDTQYF	.	TRBD1	TRBV25-1	TRBJ2-3
TGTGCCAGCAGTGAACCCGGGTCTGGCGCTGGCTACACCTTC	CASSEPGSGAGYTF	.	.	TRBV6-1	TRBJ1-2
TGTGCCTGGGGGGCGAGAGGGGGGAACCAGCCCCAGCATTTT	CAWGARGGNQPQHF	.	.	TRBV30	TRBJ1-5
TGTGCCAGCAGGACCGACAGTGCCAGGACCCTCCACTTT	CASRTDSARTLHF	.	.	TRBV2	TRBJ1-6
TGTGCCAGCAGCTGGGGCGGGACATCGAATCAGCCCCAGCATTTT	CASSWGGTSNQPQHF	.	.	TRBV5-6	TRBJ1-5
TGTGCCAGCAGCCGGGACTTTGAGGGCGGGGAGCTGTTTTTT	CASSRDFEGGELFF	.	.	TRBV5-4	TRBJ2-2
TGCGCCAGCAGCTCTACAGGGGACTACGAGCAGTACTTC	CASSSTGDYEQYF	.	TRBD1	TRBV5-1	TRBJ2-7
TGCGCCAGCAGCCAAGATGGTTCAGGCGACTCCTACGAGCAGTACTTC	CASSQDGSGDSYEQYF	.	.	TRBV4-1	TRBJ2-7
TGTGCCAGCAGCAAGGACAGGGGAGGCTACGAGCAGTACTTC	CASSKDRGGYEQYF	.	TRBD1	TRBV2	TRBJ2-7
TGTGCCAGCATAACGAACACTGAAGCTTTCTTT	CASITNTEAFF	few	.	TRBV7-9	TRBJ1-1
TGTGCCAGCAGTGACAGGGGGCTTAACACCGGGGAGCTGTTTTTT	CASSDRGLNTGELFF	.	TRBD1	TRBV6-1	TRBJ2-2
TGTGCCACCCAGACAGGTCTGGATGAGCAGTTCTTC	CATQTGLDEQFF	.	.	TRBV6-6	TRBJ2-1
TGTGCCAGCAGTGTTGCAGGAAAACTGTTTTTT	CASSVAGKLFF	few	.	TRBV2	TRBJ1-4
TGTGCCAGCAGTTTATCGTCGGTAGGGCGCACAGATACGCAGTATTTT	CASSLSSVGRTDTQYF	.	.	TRBV27	TRBJ2-3
TGTGCCAGCAGCTCCGACAGGTACTCCTACGAGCAGTACTTC	CASSSDRYSYEQYF	.	.	TRBV7-2	TRBJ2-7
TGCGCCAGCAGCCAAGATCCTAAGGTTCCAGGTGTGGCCGGAAAACTCACGAACTTC	CASSQDPKVPGVAGKLTNF	once	.	TRBV4-1	TRBJ2-7
TGTGCCAGCAGTGAGCAGGGGCCCAACTCCTACAATGAGCAGTTCTTC	CASSEQGPNSYNEQFF	.	.	TRBV2	TRBJ2-1